This TCR delta chain comes out of a study of gamma-delta chains in newborns, infants, children. Study-wide context: Microbial exposure reportedly drives polyclonal innate γδ T cell expansion after birth.

Trimming cost V 0 bases and J 4 bases, with 26 bases left between them. The CDR3 length is 19 residues. Germline values: CDR1 GEAIGNYY, CDR2 EKD. TCRdb ran CATT on the reads. The sample has about 5,400 delta-chain clones; 18% are singletons. This receptor was obtained from a child who was a newborn, infant or young child, either healthy, febrile or measles-vaccinated (not recorded which). Sequencing was carried out using blood. The genes are TRDV2 and TRDJ1, with D possibly matching TRDD3 (5 bases). The CDR3 region is CACDTLGGHTRDYDDKLIF. The CDR3 DNA is TGTGCCTGTGACACCTTAGGGGGTCATACGAGGGATTACGACGATAAACTCATCTTT.